The clone carrying this TCR beta chain was counted at least ten times. The antigen is unknown. The library protocol tagged individual cDNA molecules with unique molecular identifiers. MiXCR was run by TCRdb on the 5' RACE reads, yielding one entry per CDR3 protein. The sample lists tens of thousands of distinct CDR3 sequences, approximately 10% seen once, with around 20% in the top ten. The sample belongs to a study of early T cells in non-severe SARS-CoV-2 infection. Overall study: Whole-blood bulk RNA, unsorted, was sequenced, and chains were unpaired. Broader study findings: VDJdb matching favored anti-spike CD8 responses, missing private and CD4 specificities.

In germline, CDR1 is SEHNR, CDR2 FQNEAQ (reference sequence). The CDR3 loop spans 15 amino acids. Between the trimmed V and J ends, which lost 1 base and 6 bases, there was a span of 13 bases. The specimen was whole blood. The receptor was isolated from an adult who was a healthcare worker with PCR-confirmed SARS-CoV-2 infection or an uninfected control (not recorded which). V and J are TRBV7-9 and TRBJ2-1, with D perhaps matching TRBD2 (6 bases). CDR3 bases: TGTGCCAGCAGCTTAGTAAAAACTAGCACCAATGAGCAGTTCTTC. Its translation: CASSLVKTSTNEQFF. The whole variable domain, filled in from reference TRBV7-9 and TRBJ2-1, reads DTGVSQNPRHKITKRGQNVTFRCDPISEHNRLYWYRQTLGQGPEFLTYFQNEAQLEKSRLLSDRFSAERPKGSFSTLEIQRTEQGDSAMYLCASSLVKTSTNEQFFGPGTRLTVL.